This TCR beta chain stems from a study of tumor and adjacent non-tumor tissue in lung cancer. No cell sorting was done before RNA was extracted from the tissue. Turning to this clonotype: An end of the junction differs from the germline gene, which may be a read error.

Three rounds of nested PCR, following a modified ARM-PCR protocol, produced the TCRbeta library. Via MiXCR, TCRdb re-called the multiplex PCR reads, giving one row per CDR3 protein. The data hold some 200,000 distinct CDR3 sequences, with 60% to 75% observed a single time. Germline CDR1 and CDR2: DFQATT and SNEGSKA (reference sequence). CDR3 size: 16 residues. The clonotype originates from a man aged 55 to 70 with non-small cell lung cancer. This chain joins TRBV20-1 and TRBJ2-5; D possibly corresponds to TRBD2 (6 bases). The sequencing input was lung tumor tissue. The CDR3 sequence: CSPSAGLIFEAETQYF. The CDR3 DNA follows: TGCAGTCCTAGCGCGGGACTCATTTTCGAGGCGGAGACCCAGTACTTC.